These 27 T cell receptor beta chains were sequenced from one sample in a study of blood T cells in healthy people across ages. A second PCR of 7 to 11 cycles used a sample-barcoded 5' primer and a J-beta primer mix. TCRdb fed the 5' RACE reads into MiXCR, producing one record per CDR3 protein. This sample has 650,000 to 800,000 distinct CDR3 sequences, with 44% found just once. The sequencing input was blood. The receptors derive from a man aged 55 to 70 in good health.

The gene calls are TRBV9 and TRBJ1-4; weak D call: TRBD1 (6 bases). V lost 1 base to trimming and J lost 6 bases, with 10 bases between them. Germline V gene lookup returns CDR1 SGDLS and CDR2 YYNGEE. This CDR3 comprises 14 residues. For the CDR3, the DNA is TGTGCCAGCAGCGTACCGGGGGCCGATGAAAAACTGTTTTTT. Its translation: CASSVPGADEKLFF.

This rearrangement joins TRBV5-1 to TRBJ1-4, with unresolved D. The CDR3 loop spans 14 amino acids. Germline CDR1 and CDR2: SGHRS and YFSETQ. Deletions cut 4 bases from V and 7 bases from J, with 14 bases between. This CDR3 reads CASSTGSGREKLFF. CDR3 nucleotide sequence: TGCGCCAGCAGCACCGGGTCCGGGCGTGAAAAACTGTTTTTT.

This rearrangement joins TRBV30 to TRBJ2-4, with D maybe TRBD2 (7 bases). The J call is doubtful: the DNA matches TRBJ2-7 better. Germline lookup yields CDR1 GTSNPN and CDR2 SVGIG (reference sequence). The CDR3 extends over 14 amino acids. CDR3 in amino acids: CAWSHEGGPYEQYF. CDR3 in DNA: TGTGCCTGGAGCCATGAGGGGGGGCCCTACGAGCAGTACTTC.

The rearrangement uses TRBV4-2 and TRBJ1-1; possibly TRBD1 for D (5 bases). The CDR3 has 14 residues. From germline, CDR1 is LGHNA and CDR2 YNFKEQ. V lost 0 bases and J 7 bases, leaving 12 bases between the germline ends. CDR3 nucleotides: TGTGCCAGCAGCCAAGATTTGGGGCGGGGTGAAGCTTTCTTT. It yields the protein CASSQDLGRGEAFF.

This clonotype was seen only once. V is TRBV30 and J is TRBJ2-3, with 10 bases that match TRBD2. The CDR3 is 15 amino acids. Germline lookup yields CDR1 GTSNPN and CDR2 SVGIG (reference sequence). The ends lost 2 bases at V and 5 bases at J; junction bases unmatched: 7. The CDR3 loop reads CAWSKSGGAGDTQYF. The CDR3 DNA reads as TGTGCCTGGAGTAAGAGCGGGGGGGCAGGAGATACGCAGTATTTT.

This clonotype was observed a handful of times. The rearrangement joins TRBV5-1 to TRBJ2-7, with 7 bases lining up with TRBD1. CDR1 and CDR2 from the germline V gene are SGHRS and YFSETQ. The trim removed 4 bases at V and 4 bases at J, leaving 8 bases unmatched. CDR3 length equals 14 residues. CDR3 nucleotides: TGCGCCAGCAGCGTGGACCGGGACAGATACGAGCAGTACTTC. Protein: CASSVDRDRYEQYF.

The chain carries TRBV27 and TRBJ2-1; maybe TRBD2 (7 bases). The V end was cut by 7 bases, the J end by 0 bases, with 13 bases between. The CDR3 extends over 15 amino acids. Germline V gene data show CDR1 as MNHEY and CDR2 as SMNVEV (reference sequence). The CDR3: CASTRGGLSYNEQFF. The CDR3 nucleotides are TGTGCCAGCACGAGGGGGGGCCTCTCCTACAATGAGCAGTTCTTC.

The table lists this clonotype with a few counts. The CDR3 coding sequence is TGCAGTGCTAGGGCGGGGACTAACCACTATGGCTACACCTTC. Translated: CSARAGTNHYGYTF. V gene TRBV20-1 combines with J gene TRBJ1-2; tentative D call: TRBD1 (5 bases). Germline V gives CDR1 DFQATT, CDR2 SNEGSKA (reference sequence). Trimming cost V 3 bases and J 3 bases, with 14 bases left between them. This CDR3 contains 14 residues.

The chain has TRBV7-9 and TRBJ2-7, with D possibly matching TRBD2 (7 bases). Judging by the DNA end, TRBJ2-5 fits better; the J call may be wrong. CDR3 length: 14 amino acids. The germline CDR1 and CDR2 sequences are SEHNR and FQNEAQ (reference sequence). The CDR3: CASRGAGAGETQYF. CDR3 DNA: TGTGCCAGCAGAGGCGCGGGGGCCGGGGAGACCCAGTACTTC.

The J gene is TRBJ2-1, the V gene TRBV25-1; D may be TRBD1 (5 bases). The CDR3 length is 15 residues. CDR1 and CDR2 from the germline V gene are MGHDK and SYGVNS. Trimming pared 5 bases from V and 7 bases from J, leaving 18 bases between. The DNA for the CDR3 is TGTGCCAGCAGTAAAGGGGTTCCCCCCGAAAATGAGCAGTTCTTC. As protein: CASSKGVPPENEQFF. The complete variable domain, with remaining parts taken from reference TRBV25-1 and TRBJ2-1, reads EADIYQTPRYLVIGTGKKITLECSQTMGHDKMYWYQQDPGMELHLIHYSYGVNSTEKGDLSSESTVSRIRTEHFPLTLESARPSHTSQYLCASSKGVPPENEQFFGPGTRLTVL.

The rearrangement joins TRBV6-5 to TRBJ2-2; TRBD2 aligns across 9 bases. Germline lookup yields CDR1 MNHEY and CDR2 SVGAGI. J was trimmed by 2 bases and V by 6 bases; bases with no gene match: 7. The CDR3 is 16 residues long. The CDR3 is CASSRGGGGNTGELFF. CDR3 nucleotides: TGTGCCAGCAGCCGGGGCGGGGGGGGAAACACCGGGGAGCTGTTTTTT.

The chain is built from TRBV6-5 and TRBJ1-1, with D perhaps TRBD1 (5 bases). The CDR3 is made up of 13 amino acids. The germline V gene has CDR1 MNHEY and CDR2 SVGAGI. V lost 4 bases and J lost 5, with 11 bases in between. The CDR3 loop reads CASSWGDRTEAFF. In DNA form, the CDR3 reads TGTGCCAGCAGTTGGGGGGATCGGACTGAAGCTTTCTTT.

This clonotype occurred a few times. The chain uses TRBV7-2 and TRBJ1-5; possibly TRBD1 for D (5 bases). Trimming pared 5 bases from V and 3 bases from J, leaving 14 bases between. Germline V CDR1 and CDR2: SGHTA, FQGNSA. There are 15 residues in the CDR3. CDR3 sequence: CASSQGGHDNQPQHF. CDR3 in DNA: TGTGCCAGCAGCCAGGGTGGACATGACAATCAGCCCCAGCATTTT.

The rearrangement joins TRBV4-3 to TRBJ1-1; the D is unclear. CDR3 length: 16 amino acids. CDR1 is LGHNA, CDR2 YSLEER, per germline. Trimming shortened V by 0 bases and J by 1 base, and 12 bases separated the two germline ends. CDR3 sequence (DNA): TGCGCCAGCAGCCAAGAACCGGAAGGATCGAACACTGAAGCTTTCTTT. It specifies CASSQEPEGSNTEAFF.

This chain uses TRBV25-1 with TRBJ1-1; unclear D gene. Germline-derived CDR1 and CDR2 are MGHDK and SYGVNS. This CDR3 spans 12 amino acids. Trimming took off 5 bases at V and 1 base at J, with 5 bases between the two ends. DNA for the CDR3: TGTGCCAGCAGTTTTAGGAACACTGAAGCTTTCTTT. Its translation is CASSFRNTEAFF.

The rearrangement uses TRBV9 and TRBJ2-7; D unresolved. The CDR3 covers 13 residues. V was shortened by 4 bases and J by 5 bases, with 13 bases between the two germline ends. Germline V gene data show CDR1 as SGDLS and CDR2 as YYNGEE. The CDR3: CASSPRMGNEQYF. The CDR3 nucleotides read TGTGCCAGCAGCCCGAGGATGGGAAACGAGCAGTACTTC.

The rearrangement uses TRBV6-6 and TRBJ2-5; D possibly corresponds to TRBD1 (6 bases). CDR1 is MNHNY and CDR2 is SVGAGI in the germline V gene (reference sequence). The V end was cut by 2 bases, the J end by 10 bases, with 11 bases between. This CDR3 contains 12 residues. As DNA, the CDR3 is TGTGCCAGCAGTTACGGACAGTCGTTCCAGTACTTC. Protein sequence: CASSYGQSFQYF.

This clonotype was recorded once. This chain uses TRBV7-6 with TRBJ1-2, with D hard to call. The CDR3 is made up of 15 amino acids. Between the trimmed V and J ends, which lost 7 bases and 8 bases, there was a span of 23 bases. The germline gives CDR1 SGHVS, CDR2 FNYEAQ. CDR3 DNA: TGTGCCAGCACTCTAGGCTCGGGTCCTGGCGGCGGCTACACCTTC. This translates into CASTLGSGPGGGYTF. Using reference TRBV7-6 and TRBJ1-2 for the parts outside the CDR3, the full variable domain is GAGVSQSPRYKVTKRGQDVALRCDPISGHVSLYWYRQALGQGPEFLTYFNYEAQQDKSGLPNDRFSAERPEGSISTLTIQRTEQRDSAMYRCASTLGSGPGGGYTFGSGTRLTVV.

The J gene is TRBJ2-3, the V gene TRBV6-2 or TRBV6-3, with D possibly matching TRBD2 (6 bases). The CDR3 runs to 16 residues. V was pared by 2 bases and J by 3 bases, with 15 bases between. Germline lookup yields CDR1 MNHEY and CDR2 SVGEGT. The CDR3 DNA is TGTGCCAGCAGTTACGGGGCTCAGGGAGGAACAGATACGCAGTATTTT. It codes for CASSYGAQGGTDTQYF.

J is TRBJ2-1 and V is TRBV7-3; D is perhaps TRBD2 (7 bases). The CDR3 is made up of 18 amino acids. V lost 5 bases to trimming and J lost 6 bases, with 26 bases between them. CDR1 SGHTA and CDR2 FQGTGA come from the germline V gene. CDR3 coding DNA: TGTGCCAGCAGCCTTCTATCGCGGGGGCCCCTCCCCCGCAATGAGCAGTTCTTC. Its translation is CASSLLSRGPLPRNEQFF.

The CDR3 is CASSFTPVAYEQYF. The CDR3 DNA reads as TGTGCCAGCAGCTTTACACCGGTTGCCTACGAGCAGTACTTC. V and J are TRBV7-2 and TRBJ2-7; D remains unclear. CDR1 is SGHTA, CDR2 FQGNSA, per germline. V was trimmed by 3 bases and J by 2 bases, leaving 11 bases between them. This CDR3 is 14 amino acids long.

The rearrangement uses TRBV3-1 and TRBJ2-5; 11 bases agree with TRBD2. V was pared by 4 bases and J by 5 bases, with 18 bases of the junction left unmatched. CDR1 and CDR2 from the germline V gene are LGHDT and YNNKEL (reference sequence). The CDR3 is 19 residues long. DNA for the CDR3: TGTGCCAGCAGCCTCCCCCCCGGGACTAGCGGAGGTTATGGGGAGACCCAGTACTTC. Protein sequence: CASSLPPGTSGGYGETQYF.

As for this clonotype: Possible read error: a much larger clone is one base away. V gene TRBV10-3 combines with J gene TRBJ2-1, with 7 bases matching TRBD1. Losses at the gene ends were 6 bases for V and 8 bases for J; bases not matched to a gene: 4. CDR1 and CDR2 (germline): ENHRY, SYGVKD. The CDR3 runs 12 residues. The chain's CDR3 is CAIRDQGDEQFF. The CDR3 DNA reads as TGTGCCATCAGGGACCAGGGGGATGAGCAGTTCTTC.

The CDR3 nucleotides read TGTGCCAGCAGCCTCCCCCCGCGGGGGACGGCAGATACGCAGTATTTT. This translates into CASSLPPRGTADTQYF. The chain is built from TRBV7-2 and TRBJ2-3; 7 positions agree with TRBD2. This CDR3 comprises 16 residues. Losses at the gene ends were 5 bases for V and 4 bases for J; bases not matched to a gene: 12. CDR1 is SGHTA, CDR2 FQGNSA, per germline.

The chain uses TRBV28 and TRBJ2-5; 9 bases fit TRBD2. Germline V gene data show CDR1 as MDHEN and CDR2 as SYDVKM. V trimming: 9 bases; J trimming: 7 bases; junction bases outside the gene matches: 9. This CDR3 has 13 amino acids. The CDR3 coding sequence is TGTGCCAGTAGAAAAGCGGGGGGATCGACCCAGTACTTC. Amino acids: CASRKAGGSTQYF.

V usage is TRBV13 and J usage is TRBJ2-1; 8 bases are shared with TRBD2. The length of the CDR3 is 15 residues. After removal of 0 bases from V and 8 bases from J, the junction contained 6 bases not matched to a gene. Germline CDR1 reads PRHDT; CDR2 reads FYEKMQ (reference sequence). The CDR3 DNA is TGTGCCAGCAGCTTAGGCGGCGGGGGGAGGGATGAGCAGTTCTTC. Translating it yields CASSLGGGGRDEQFF.

V gene TRBV7-2 combines with J gene TRBJ1-1, with 8 bases lining up with TRBD1. After removal of 1 base from V and 8 bases from J, the junction contained 9 bases not matched to a gene. CDR3 size: 15 residues. Germline lookup yields CDR1 SGHTA and CDR2 FQGNSA. The CDR3 DNA reads TGTGCCAGCAGCTTAGGGGGACAGGCGGGCTCGGAAGCTTTCTTT. As protein: CASSLGGQAGSEAFF.